The rows below give T cell receptor beta chains drawn from one sample of a study of shared clonotypes between healthy human individuals. Assay: immunoSEQ multiplex PCR; the TCRdb copy retains only in-frame clones and omits some. Of about 2.4 million clones in the sample, roughly 93% were seen once. Sequencing used naive CD4+ T cells from PBMCs. Receptors originate from a man between 18 and 29 years old in good health. Some clones in this sample may be carry-over from other donors' samples. CDR3s include the opening cysteine and the closing phenylalanine or tryptophan.

J gene: TRBJ2-2; V gene: TRBV27; CDR3 protein: CASSLRLAGNTGELFF
J gene: TRBJ2-7; V gene: TRBV5-1; CDR3 protein: CASSWGTSGRWYRDEQYF
J gene: TRBJ2-7; V gene: TRBV5-6; CDR3 protein: CASSNRDRGYEQYF
J gene: TRBJ2-5; V gene: TRBV4-1; CDR3 protein: CASSQLPGLAGEYQETQYF
J gene: TRBJ2-7; V gene: TRBV4-1; CDR3 protein: CASRSGLAGGIDEQYF
J gene: TRBJ2-1; V gene: TRBV7-3; CDR3 protein: CASSLYGDSYNEQFF
J gene: TRBJ1-4; V gene: TRBV7-9; CDR3 protein: CASSPGDSKVFF
J gene: TRBJ2-2; V gene: TRBV5-5; CDR3 protein: CASSLEGTGELFF
J gene: TRBJ2-1; V gene: TRBV9; CDR3 protein: CASSVAGAGGYYEQFF
J gene: TRBJ2-7; V gene: TRBV7-3; CDR3 protein: CASSLAWDSGSPYEQYF
J gene: TRBJ1-4; V gene: TRBV2; CDR3 protein: CATGRQPGGEKLFF
J gene: TRBJ2-7; V gene: TRBV18; CDR3 protein: CASSPMGREQYF
J gene: TRBJ2-7; V gene: TRBV19; CDR3 protein: CASSTGVNFGYEQYF
J gene: TRBJ2-1; V gene: TRBV9; CDR3 protein: CASSVEGRLWDEQFF
J gene: TRBJ2-1; V gene: TRBV7-3; CDR3 protein: CASSHGQGAVYNEQFF
J gene: TRBJ1-2; V gene: TRBV27; CDR3 protein: CASSALGARPNYGYTF
J gene: TRBJ1-4; V gene: TRBV18; CDR3 protein: CASSRQGGTNEKLFF
J gene: TRBJ1-1; V gene: TRBV5-4; CDR3 protein: CASSLEATMNTEAFF
J gene: TRBJ1-1; V gene: TRBV6-5; CDR3 protein: CASSQPGQTEAFF
J gene: TRBJ1-6; V gene: TRBV7-3; CDR3 protein: CASSSSLISPLHF
J gene: TRBJ1-1; V gene: TRBV4-2; CDR3 protein: CASSREQGLDTEAFF
J gene: TRBJ1-1; V gene: TRBV6-5; CDR3 protein: CASRKGADEAFF
J gene: TRBJ1-1; V gene: TRBV5-6; CDR3 protein: CASSLFGRVLGNTEAFF
J gene: TRBJ2-3; V gene: TRBV29-1; CDR3 protein: CSVCRGFADTQYF
J gene: TRBJ1-3; V gene: TRBV28; CDR3 protein: CASSSPGWGGNTIYF
J gene: TRBJ2-5; V gene: TRBV6-6; CDR3 protein: CASSYPTGEYQETQYF
J gene: TRBJ1-1; V gene: TRBV5-1; CDR3 protein: CASSLEGQGSTEAFF
J gene: TRBJ2-3; V gene: TRBV4-2; CDR3 protein: CASSQDGTSGGEASDTQYF
J gene: TRBJ1-1; V gene: TRBV10-1; CDR3 protein: CASSEDLNTEAFF
J gene: TRBJ2-7; V gene: TRBV7-3; CDR3 protein: CAGSLLAGGYDEQYF
J gene: TRBJ2-1; V gene: TRBV27; CDR3 protein: CASSLMAPTYNEQFF
J gene: TRBJ2-7; V gene: TRBV30; CDR3 protein: CAWRISGSTYEQYF
J gene: TRBJ1-4; V gene: TRBV7-2; CDR3 protein: CASSRLGGTNEKLFF